A selection of T cell receptor beta chains follows, all from one sample in a study of T cells after yellow fever vaccination. One entry per CDR3 protein results from TCRdb running MiXCR on the 5' RACE reads. The sample includes some 550,000 distinct CDR3 sequences, 15% to 20% of them seen just once. The sample in question was PBMCs, obtained 15 days after the yellow fever booster vaccination. The origin of the receptors is a man under 40 who received the YFV17D yellow fever vaccine. The CDR3 runs from the conserved cysteine through the conserved F or W. A D gene is named only where the DNA matches it firmly. Size tells how often a clone was seen (once, few, many) or the class of an expanded clone, and some rows leave it out.

j_gene,abundance,d_gene,v_gene,CDR3nt,CDR3aa
TRBJ2-3,few,TRBD2,TRBV11-2,TGTGCCAGCAGCATTAGCGGGAGGGCGAGTGATACGCAGTATTTT,CASSISGRASDTQYF
TRBJ2-7,few,-,TRBV20-1,TGCAGTGCTAGGGTAGACCGTCCGGCCGAGCAGTACTTC,CSARVDRPAEQYF
TRBJ2-7,few,TRBD2,TRBV12-3/TRBV12-4,TGTGCCAGCAGTTTTTCTCTACTAGCGGGAGGGCCTCACGAGCAGTACTTC,CASSFSLLAGGPHEQYF
TRBJ1-1,few,-,TRBV5-1,TGCGCCAGCAGACCCGACAGCGAGAACACTGAAGCTTTCTTT,CASRPDSENTEAFF
TRBJ2-5,-,-,TRBV28,TGTGCCAGCAGTTTTGTAGCGCGGAGGGAGACCCAGTACTTC,CASSFVARRETQYF
TRBJ2-1,-,-,TRBV29-1,TGCAGCGTTGAGGGGACAGGCGGCAGACTAGCCAATGAGCAGTTCTTC,CSVEGTGGRLANEQFF
TRBJ2-2,few,-,TRBV6-2/TRBV6-3,TGTGCCAGCAGGAAGGGGACCGGGGAGCTGTTTTTT,CASRKGTGELFF
TRBJ1-1,-,-,TRBV11-2,TGTGCCAGCAGCTTAGCTTGGGAGGGGGTAACTGAAGCTTTCTTT,CASSLAWEGVTEAFF
TRBJ2-3,-,-,TRBV28,TGTGCCAGCAGTTCTCCCAATACGCAGTATTTT,CASSSPNTQYF
TRBJ2-5,-,-,TRBV9,TGTGCCAGCAGCGCAGCGCAGGGACTTGGCGAGACCCAGTACTTC,CASSAAQGLGETQYF
TRBJ2-3,-,-,TRBV5-1,TGCGCCAGCAGCGAGCGGCCCACCGCAGATACGCAGTATTTT,CASSERPTADTQYF
TRBJ2-1,-,TRBD1,TRBV6-5,TGTGCCAGCAGTTACTCGGACGTGGGACAGGCATCCTTC,CASSYSDVGQASF
TRBJ2-1,many,TRBD2,TRBV5-1,TGCGCCAGCAGCTCCTTCGGGACTAGTGATAGTGAGCAGTTCTTC,CASSSFGTSDSEQFF
TRBJ2-3,-,-,TRBV24-1,TGTGCCACCAGTGATTTGCATGTGGGAGAGCCGCAGTATTTT,CATSDLHVGEPQYF
TRBJ1-4,-,-,TRBV12-3/TRBV12-4,TGTGCCAGCAGTAAAGGTCGCGAAAAACTGTTTTTT,CASSKGREKLFF
TRBJ2-7,few,TRBD1,TRBV5-6,TGTGCCAGCAGCTTCGGACAGGGGAGGTACGAGCAGTACTTC,CASSFGQGRYEQYF
TRBJ2-5,-,TRBD2,TRBV7-8,TGTGCCAGCAGCTTAGGTAGCGGGACGCAAGAGACCCAGTACTTC,CASSLGSGTQETQYF
TRBJ2-7,-,TRBD2,TRBV4-2,TGTGCCAGCAGCCAAGTGGGGGGGTCGGACTCCTACGAGCAGTACTTC,CASSQVGGSDSYEQYF
TRBJ2-1,-,-,TRBV7-2,TGTGCCAGCAGCTTAATCCGGGAGTTTCGATACTTC,CASSLIREFRYF
TRBJ2-7,-,-,TRBV6-6,TGTGCCAGCAGTAACCGACAGGCAAGGCAGTACTTC,CASSNRQARQYF
TRBJ2-7,few,-,TRBV10-1,TGCGCCAGCTTCTCCTACGAGCAGTACTTC,CASFSYEQYF
TRBJ2-3,-,-,TRBV7-2,TGTGCCAGCAGCGTCGACCCCAATACGCAGTATTTT,CASSVDPNTQYF
TRBJ2-7,few,TRBD1,TRBV7-2,TGTGCCAGCAGCTTATCCGGGACAGGCTCTTGGGAGCAGTACTTC,CASSLSGTGSWEQYF
TRBJ1-1,few,-,TRBV20-1,TGCAGTGCTAAAGAACAGGGCAACACTGAAGCTTTCTTT,CSAKEQGNTEAFF
TRBJ2-1,few,-,TRBV9,TGTGCCAGCAGCGTAGATTTAGACAATGAGCAGTTCTTC,CASSVDLDNEQFF
TRBJ1-4,few,-,TRBV10-2,TGCGCCAGCAGTCCACGGGAGGGGGTAGCAACTAATGAAAAACTGTTTTTT,CASSPREGVATNEKLFF
TRBJ2-3,-,-,TRBV12-3/TRBV12-4,TGTGCCAGCAGTTTCTCCGGGTGGGGCGCAGATACGCAGTATTTT,CASSFSGWGADTQYF
TRBJ2-3,-,TRBD2,TRBV12-3/TRBV12-4,TGTGCCAGCAGACCAGGAACTAGCGGGAGGGCCTCAAATACGCAGTATTTT,CASRPGTSGRASNTQYF
TRBJ2-5,-,TRBD2,TRBV5-4,TGTGCCAGCAGCGCCCGGGGACTAGCGGGCCCAGAGACCCAGTACTTC,CASSARGLAGPETQYF
TRBJ2-7,few,TRBD2,TRBV10-3,TGTGCCATCAGTGAGTGGAGTAGCGGGAGGGTTCACTACGAGCAGTACTTC,CAISEWSSGRVHYEQYF
TRBJ2-3,few,-,TRBV5-1,TGCGCCAGCAAGGCATCAAATTTGGCAGATACGCAGTATTTT,CASKASNLADTQYF